This T cell receptor (beta chain) stems from a study of blood T cells in healthy people across ages. Study conclusions and caveats: Older age went with lower TCR beta diversity per million T cells, in a roughly linear way.

From germline, CDR1 is DFQATT and CDR2 SNEGSKA (reference sequence). CDR3 length equals 15 residues. Using a J-beta primer mix together with a sample-barcoded 5' primer, a second PCR was run for about 6 to 11 cycles. Each cDNA molecule carried a tag from a template-switch adaptor that contained 12 random nucleotides. From the 5' RACE reads, TCRdb called clonotypes with MiXCR, one entry per CDR3 protein. This table has 600,000 or so distinct CDR3 sequences, around 48% appearing once. Concerning this clonotype itself: The antigen is unknown. The junction shows a germline mismatch at one end, possibly a read error.

In terms of origin and age, donors were healthy Caucasian individuals from Russia aged about 6 to 90. This chain links TRBV20-1 with TRBJ2-3; D is possibly TRBD1 or TRBD2 (5 bases each). The receptor's source is an elderly man in good health. The sequenced material came from blood. Here the CDR3 DNA reads TGCAGTGCCGATTCCCGGGCGGCTAGCACAGGTACGCAGTATTTT. This translates into CSADSRAASTGTQYF.